This TCR beta chain derives from a study of T-cell memory formation after mild COVID-19. This clonotype has just a few counts. TCRdb reanalysed the 5' RACE reads using MiXCR and keeps one entry per CDR3 protein. The sample shows just over 50,000 distinct CDR3 sequences, approximately 9% of them seen only once. The TCR originated in an adult woman who had mild COVID-19 (a few samples of this study predate the infection). Cell type and time point are not known. The sequenced sample was PBMCs or a T cell subset sorted from them (not recorded which).

This chain's CDR3 is CASRTRGSGIYEQYF. The CDR3 nucleotides are TGTGCCAGCAGAACCCGGGGTAGCGGGATTTACGAGCAGTACTTC. This chain links TRBV28 with TRBJ2-7; 8 bases agree with TRBD2. Germline V CDR1 and CDR2: MDHEN, SYDVKM. The CDR3 is 15 amino acids. V trimming: 6 bases; J trimming: 4 bases; junction bases outside the gene matches: 11. Full variable domain (remainder filled in from reference TRBV28 and TRBJ2-7): DVKVTQSSRYLVKRTGEKVFLECVQDMDHENMFWYRQDPGLGLRLIYFSYDVKMKEKGDIPEGYSVSREKKERFSLILESASTNQTSMYLCASRTRGSGIYEQYFGPGTRLTVT.